The 26 T cell receptor beta chains listed next were all sequenced from one sample in a study of cytomegalovirus exposure and HLA in healthy donors. A multiplex PCR was run with 60 Vbeta primers and 13 Jbeta primers. Repertoires were generated with immunoSEQ multiplex PCR, while TCRdb's copy carries only in-frame clones and drops some. This table holds about 200,000 clones, approximately 78% found once. The sequenced material came from PBMCs. Every receptor here comes from a woman aged 40-49 years in good health and CMV-seronegative.

The V call is TRBV10-2, the J call TRBJ2-7; perhaps TRBD2 as D (6 bases). The CDR3 is 14 amino acids. V lost 11 bases and J 0 bases, leaving 17 bases between the germline ends. CDR1 and CDR2 (germline): WSHSY, SAAADI. The CDR3 DNA sequence: TGCGCCTCAGCAGCGGGCGGACTCTCCTACGAGCAGTACTTC. Translating gives CASAAGGLSYEQYF.

This clone is a singleton in its sample. At the DNA level, this CDR3 is encoded by other sequences in the same sample as well. The chain employs TRBV7-9 and TRBJ1-1, with a weak D call TRBD1 (5 bases). V lost 3 bases to trimming and J lost 0 bases, with 5 bases between them. CDR1 and CDR2 from the germline V gene are SEHNR and FQNEAQ (reference sequence). The CDR3 is made up of 13 amino acids. In DNA, the CDR3 is TGTGCCAGCAGCTTGACAGTGAACACTGAAGCTTTCTTT. Translated: CASSLTVNTEAFF.

This clone was seen once. The chain recombines TRBV27 with TRBJ1-2, with D possibly matching TRBD1 (5 bases). CDR1 and CDR2 (germline): MNHEY, SMNVEV (reference sequence). The length of the CDR3 is 15 residues. V was clipped by 0 bases and J by 1 base, with 9 bases between them. This CDR3 reads CASSLSGGLNYGYTF. DNA for the CDR3: TGTGCCAGCAGTTTATCGGGGGGACTTAACTATGGCTACACCTTC.

The rearrangement joins TRBV11-3 to TRBJ2-1, with TRBD2 as a possible D gene (8 bases). Germline V gene lookup returns CDR1 SGHNT and CDR2 YENEEA. V dropped 4 bases and J dropped 3 bases, with 19 bases sitting between them. This CDR3 region has 17 residues. The CDR3 DNA reads TGTGCCAGCAGCTCCGGGCCGGGGGGGGACAGCTACAATGAGCAGTTCTTC. The encoded protein is CASSSGPGGDSYNEQFF.

The gene calls are TRBV29-1 and TRBJ2-1, with a possible D match to TRBD1 (6 bases). V lost 7 bases to trimming and J lost 2 bases, with 18 bases between them. The CDR3 length is 15 residues. Germline V CDR1 and CDR2: SQVTM, ANQGSEA. CDR3 DNA: TGCAGCGCCTACCCCCCGGACAGAGCCTACAATGAGCAGTTCTTC. Residues: CSAYPPDRAYNEQFF.

This clone was found once. The genes are TRBV13 and TRBJ2-7; 7 bases agree with TRBD1. Losses at the gene ends were 5 bases for V and 3 bases for J; bases not matched to a gene: 4. Looked up from germline, CDR1 is PRHDT and CDR2 is FYEKMQ (reference sequence). The length of the CDR3 is 13 residues. CDR3 residues: CASSRGQNYEQYF. The CDR3 region has the DNA TGTGCCAGCAGCCGGGGACAGAACTACGAGCAGTACTTC.

The rearrangement uses TRBV5-4 and TRBJ2-7; 14 bases align to TRBD2. Germline values: CDR1 SGHNT, CDR2 YYREEE (reference sequence). The V gene end was trimmed by 4 bases and the J gene end by 7 bases; junction bases not matched to a gene: 4. The CDR3 extends over 14 amino acids. As DNA, the CDR3 is TGTGCCAGCAGCCCGGGACTAGCGGGAGATGAGCAGTACTTC. This codes for CASSPGLAGDEQYF.

The chain recombines TRBV11-3 with TRBJ2-1; possibly TRBD2 for D (5 bases). The CDR3 sequence is 12 residues long. The germline V gene has CDR1 SGHNT and CDR2 YENEEA. Trimming shortened V by 8 bases and J by 3 bases, and 8 bases separated the two germline ends. CDR3 DNA sequence: TGTGCCAGCCAGAGGGACTACAATGAGCAGTTCTTC. The encoded protein is CASQRDYNEQFF.

This clone has just a few counts. CDR3 in amino acids: CASSNSPTGLPYEQYF. CDR3 DNA: TGTGCCAGCAGCAACAGTCCAACAGGGTTACCCTACGAGCAGTACTTC. V gene TRBV21-1 combines with J gene TRBJ2-7; the table assigns TRBD1, which was not confirmed against the DNA. TRBV21-1 is assigned pseudogene status. The CDR3 runs 16 residues.

The table lists this clone with a count of one. The V gene is TRBV4-1, the J gene TRBJ2-7, with 11 bases matching TRBD1. The ends lost 1 base at V and 2 bases at J; junction bases unmatched: 1. The germline V gene encodes CDR1 MGHRA and CDR2 YSYEKL. CDR3 length equals 15 residues. DNA of the CDR3: TGCGCCAGCAGCCAAGTGGGACAGGGGGCCTACGAGCAGTACTTC. It codes for CASSQVGQGAYEQYF.

The chain links TRBV5-1 to TRBJ2-1; 9 bases align to TRBD2. Per germline, CDR1 SGHRS and CDR2 YFSETQ. V lost 0 bases and J lost 9; bases outside the gene matches: 4. This CDR3 contains 14 residues. CDR3 nucleotides: TGCGCCAGCAGCTTGGTAGCGGGAGACGGTGAGCAGTTCTTC. This gives the protein CASSLVAGDGEQFF.

This rearrangement joins TRBV7-9 to TRBJ2-1; 10 positions match TRBD2. The CDR3 runs 14 residues. Germline assignment: CDR1 SEHNR and CDR2 FQNEAQ (reference sequence). V shed 3 bases, J shed 8 bases, and the junction held 4 bases outside the gene matches. The CDR3 nucleotides are TGTGCCAGCAGCTTGGGACTAGCGTGGTATGAGCAGTTCTTC. It specifies CASSLGLAWYEQFF.

The CDR3 nucleotides read TGTGCCAGCAGCGTAGTAGGTGCGGCAGATACGCAGTATTTT. Its protein is CASSVVGAADTQYF. The chain couples TRBV9 to TRBJ2-3; D gene ambiguous. CDR3 length equals 14 residues. Germline V CDR1 and CDR2: SGDLS, YYNGEE. V lost 0 bases and J 4 bases, leaving 9 bases between the germline ends.

The chain employs TRBV11-2 and TRBJ2-5, with D perhaps TRBD2 (5 bases). The assigned J gene may be wrong: the sequence end matches TRBJ2-7 better. The germline CDR1 and CDR2 sequences are SGHAT and FQNNGV. The CDR3 is made up of 15 amino acids. CDR3 nucleotide sequence: TGTGCCAGCAGCTTCGGACGGGATAGCTCCTACGAGCAGTACTTC. Translating it yields CASSFGRDSSYEQYF.

This chain joins TRBV25-1 and TRBJ2-1; 11 bases map to TRBD2. The ends lost 6 bases at V and 4 bases at J; junction bases unmatched: 5. Germline CDR1 is MGHDK and CDR2 is SYGVNS. The CDR3 is 15 amino acids. CDR3 region: CASSAGTSGYNEQFF. The CDR3 DNA follows: TGTGCCAGCAGCGCCGGGACTAGCGGATACAATGAGCAGTTCTTC.

On this clone: At one end the junction does not follow the germline gene, possibly because of a read error. CDR3 residues: CASSSLGQNTNF. CDR3 bases: TGTGCCAGCAGTTCCCTCGGACAGAACACTAACTTT. The chain employs TRBV28 and TRBJ1-1; possible D gene TRBD1, 6 bases. The CDR3 runs 12 residues. Germline-derived CDR1 and CDR2 are MDHEN and SYDVKM.

This chain uses TRBV11-3 with TRBJ2-3; D is unclear. Germline CDR1 and CDR2: SGHNT and YENEEA. This CDR3 is built from 12 residues. Trimming shortened V by 6 bases and J by 9 bases, and 13 bases separated the two germline ends. DNA of the CDR3: TGTGCCAGCAGTCAGACCCACGGGACGCAGTATTTT. Translating it yields CASSQTHGTQYF.

The rearrangement uses TRBV28 and TRBJ2-5; tentative D call: TRBD1 (5 bases). The CDR3 is 13 amino acids. Germline assignment: CDR1 MDHEN and CDR2 SYDVKM. V was shortened by 3 bases and J by 2 bases, with 7 bases between the two germline ends. CDR3 sequence: CASSFDRQETQYF. CDR3 nucleotide sequence: TGTGCCAGCAGTTTCGACAGACAAGAGACCCAGTACTTC.

This clone was recorded only once. The J gene is TRBJ2-1, the V gene TRBV7-3, with D possibly TRBD2 on 7 matching bases. The CDR3 extends over 16 amino acids. V lost 5 bases to trimming and J lost 3 bases, with 17 bases between them. Germline V gene data show CDR1 as SGHTA and CDR2 as FQGTGA. CDR3 loop: CASSPSGGGGYNEQFF. The CDR3 DNA follows: TGTGCCAGCAGCCCCTCCGGAGGGGGGGGCTACAATGAGCAGTTCTTC.

This chain uses TRBV21-1 with TRBJ2-4; whether TRBD1, the table's D call, matches the DNA was not checked. TRBV21-1 is marked as a pseudogene. This CDR3 is built from 19 residues. CDR3 DNA: TGTGCCAGCACCCATCCGCCCCTCCTCAGGAACCGAGCCAAAAACATTCAGTACTTC. Amino acids: CASTHPPLLRNRAKNIQYF.

The V and J genes are TRBV6-6 and TRBJ1-1; 8 bases map to TRBD1. Per germline, CDR1 MNHNY and CDR2 SVGAGI (reference sequence). V dropped 7 bases and J dropped 0; count of bases not matched to a gene: 10. The CDR3 sequence is 16 residues long. CDR3 sequence: CASTPGQGYMNTEAFF. The CDR3 region has the DNA TGTGCCAGCACCCCAGGACAGGGCTACATGAACACTGAAGCTTTCTTT.

The CDR3 loop is CASRLTGSNYGYTF. The CDR3 DNA is TGTGCCAGCAGGCTGACAGGTTCTAACTATGGCTACACCTTC. The genes are TRBV27 and TRBJ1-2, with a tentative D call TRBD1 (6 bases). Trimming removed 6 bases at V and 0 bases at J, with 11 bases between. CDR3 length: 14 amino acids. Looked up from germline, CDR1 is MNHEY and CDR2 is SMNVEV (reference sequence).

The CDR3 protein is CASPLYYEQYF. CDR3 in DNA: TGTGCCAGTCCCCTCTACTACGAGCAGTACTTC. The chain combines TRBV25-1 with TRBJ2-7; the D is unclear. Per germline, CDR1 MGHDK and CDR2 SYGVNS. The CDR3 extends over 11 amino acids. The V gene lost 9 bases and the J gene lost 3 bases, with 9 bases spanning the gap.

The rearrangement links TRBV30 to TRBJ1-1, with D hard to call. Per the germline V gene, CDR1 is GTSNPN and CDR2 is SVGIG (reference sequence). The V end was cut by 2 bases, the J end by 1 base, with 11 bases between. This CDR3 region has 14 residues. The DNA of the CDR3 is TGTGCCTGGAGTCATGGACGGGAGAACACTGAAGCTTTCTTT. Translation gives CAWSHGRENTEAFF. Looking up the rest from reference TRBV30 and TRBJ1-1 gives the full variable domain: SQTIHQWPATLVQPVGSPLSLECTVEGTSNPNLYWYRQAAGRGLQLLFYSVGIGQISSEVPQNLSASRPQDRQFILSSKKLLLSDSGFYLCAWSHGRENTEAFFGQGTRLTVV.

The CDR3 loop reads CASSGTDFMNTEAFF. CDR3 bases: TGTGCCAGCAGTGGGACAGATTTCATGAACACTGAAGCTTTCTTT. J is TRBJ1-1 and V is TRBV6-1; D perhaps matches TRBD1 (6 bases). Trimming shortened V by 4 bases and J by 0 bases, and 12 bases separated the two germline ends. Germline lookup yields CDR1 MNHNS and CDR2 SASEGT. The CDR3 loop spans 15 amino acids.

This clone showed up just once. The chain recombines TRBV27 with TRBJ2-1; a possible D gene is TRBD1 (5 bases). The CDR3 covers 18 residues. The V gene's germline CDR1 is MNHEY and CDR2 SMNVEV (reference sequence). V was clipped by 3 bases and J by 0 bases, with 18 bases between them. CDR3 nucleotide sequence: TGTGCCAGCAGTTTGGCCAGGGTAACCCCCAGCTCCTACAATGAGCAGTTCTTC. This encodes CASSLARVTPSSYNEQFF.